Presented here are 20 T cell receptor beta chains from one specimen sequenced in a study of identical twins (dated by TCRdb to about 2016). Receptor amplification or capture employed 5' RACE. The instrument was an Illumina HiSeq 2000. In-frame beta chains were kept once TCRdb had trimmed the public reads at Q25 with fastp and called clones with MiXCR. Rows are combined by CDR3 protein, so each entry shows the most common genes and DNA. The sample has about 890,000 distinct CDR3 sequences on record, roughly an eighth of them singletons. The ten most abundant clones make up roughly 1.6% of the sample. These data are also associated with another study on yellow fever vaccine responses in identical twins.

Sequenced input: PBMCs. The receptor set was obtained from a woman between 18 and 29 years old in good health.

The chain recombines TRBV11-2 with TRBJ1-6; possibly TRBD1 for D (5 bases). This CDR3 has 12 amino acids. Germline loops: CDR1 SGHAT, CDR2 FQNNGV. V shed 1 base and J shed 12 bases, with 7 bases lying between them. CDR3 in amino acids: CASSLVGVPLHF. The CDR3 nucleotides are TGTGCCAGCAGCTTAGTAGGGGTACCCCTCCACTTT.

This clonotype was seen ten or more times. The genes are TRBV24-1 and TRBJ2-7; D gene uncertain. V was clipped by 12 bases and J by 3 bases, with 26 bases between them. Germline CDR1 is KGHDR and CDR2 is SFDVKD. The CDR3 contains 16 residues. The CDR3 reads CAPSPWMGRILYEQYF. CDR3 DNA: TGTGCCCCCTCCCCCTGGATGGGCAGAATCCTCTACGAGCAGTACTTC.

On this clonotype itself: This sequence may be a read error, since a much larger clone differs from it by one base. The chain uses TRBV20-1 and TRBJ2-2, with D perhaps matching TRBD2 (5 bases). CDR1 and CDR2 (germline): DFQATT, SNEGSKA (reference sequence). The CDR3 has 12 residues. CDR3 protein: CSATSNTGEQFF. The DNA of the CDR3 is TGCAGTGCTACGTCGAACACCGGGGAGCAGTTTTTT.

V usage is TRBV7-9 and J usage is TRBJ2-3; 11 bases are a match to TRBD2. V lost 5 bases and J lost 3; bases outside the gene matches: 7. CDR3 size: 16 residues. Germline V gene lookup returns CDR1 SEHNR and CDR2 FQNEAQ (reference sequence). DNA for the CDR3: TGTGCCAGCAGCAATAGCGGGGGGGCCGGGACAGATACGCAGTATTTT. Translating gives CASSNSGGAGTDTQYF.

This clonotype was detected a few times. The chain couples TRBV12-3 or TRBV12-4 to TRBJ2-7, with 8 bases lining up with TRBD2. The CDR3 spans 16 residues. V dropped 4 bases and J dropped 2; count of bases not matched to a gene: 10. CDR3 loop: CASSYPGLEGPYEQYV. The CDR3 DNA is TGTGCCAGCAGTTACCCGGGACTAGAGGGCCCCTACGAGCAGTACGTC.

This clonotype was found a few times. This chain joins TRBV7-9 and TRBJ2-1; 9 bases are shared with TRBD2. The CDR3 is 16 residues long. Per the germline V gene, CDR1 is SEHNR and CDR2 is FQNEAQ (reference sequence). V dropped 5 bases and J dropped 8; count of bases not matched to a gene: 13. DNA of the CDR3: TGTGCCAGCAGCCCCCCGAGGAGCGGGAGGTCTCATGAGCAGTTCTTC. Residues: CASSPPRSGRSHEQFF.

The chain employs TRBV20-1 and TRBJ2-3; 14 bases fit TRBD2. The CDR3 sequence is 19 residues long. CDR1 and CDR2 (germline): DFQATT, SNEGSKA (reference sequence). The V gene end was trimmed by 2 bases and the J gene end by 4 bases; junction bases not matched to a gene: 14. CDR3 in DNA: TGCAGTGCTAGAAGCCGGAGACTAGCGGGGGGGCCGGGGGCAGATACGCAGTATTTT. This gives the protein CSARSRRLAGGPGADTQYF.

This chain uses TRBV20-1 with TRBJ2-7; 7 bases fit TRBD2. V shed 7 bases and J 2 bases; nucleotides not matched to a gene: 14. The germline gives CDR1 DFQATT, CDR2 SNEGSKA (reference sequence). This CDR3 is 15 amino acids long. CDR3 in DNA: TGCAGTGTCAGAGATGCGGCTAGCGGAACCTACGAGCAGTACGTC. As protein: CSVRDAASGTYEQYV.

This clonotype was detected only a few times. The chain recombines TRBV5-1 with TRBJ1-5; tentatively, D is TRBD1 (5 bases). In germline, CDR1 is SGHRS, CDR2 YFSETQ. V was trimmed by 2 bases and J by 0 bases, leaving 12 bases between them. This CDR3 spans 16 amino acids. The CDR3 DNA sequence: TGCGCCAGCAGCTTCGGAACAGGCTATAGCAATCAGCCCCAGCATTTT. As protein: CASSFGTGYSNQPQHF.

The chain employs TRBV14 and TRBJ2-3; D unresolved. The V end was cut by 0 bases, the J end by 2 bases, with 9 bases between. CDR1 is SGHDN, CDR2 FVKESK, per germline. The CDR3 has 15 residues. CDR3 coding DNA: TGTGCCAGCAGCCAAGATCTACCCTACACAGATACGCAGTATTTT. It yields the protein CASSQDLPYTDTQYF.

This chain links TRBV6-1 with TRBJ2-2; D is possibly TRBD2 (5 bases). V shed 5 bases and J shed 5 bases, with 15 bases lying between them. This CDR3 is built from 15 residues. Looked up from germline, CDR1 is MNHNS and CDR2 is SASEGT. The CDR3 DNA is TGTGCCAGCAGTCCCGCGAAAACGGGGACCGGGGAGCTGTTTTTT. It is translated as CASSPAKTGTGELFF.

This clonotype turned up a few times. The chain combines TRBV12-3 or TRBV12-4 with TRBJ1-1, with D unclear. This CDR3 contains 13 residues. Trimming took 8 bases from V and 3 from J, leaving 13 bases between them. CDR3 sequence: CASGKRPDTEAFF. The CDR3 region has the DNA TGTGCCAGCGGTAAAAGACCGGACACTGAAGCTTTCTTT.

In this sample, this clonotype turned up a few times. The rearrangement uses TRBV19 and TRBJ2-1; TRBD2 matches 7 bases. Germline loops: CDR1 LNHDA, CDR2 SQIVND (reference sequence). The CDR3 loop spans 15 amino acids. The V and J ends lost 10 bases and 5 bases, in that order; junction bases with no gene match: 14. CDR3 loop: CATRSASGNNNEQFF. CDR3 DNA: TGTGCCACTCGTTCCGCGAGCGGGAACAACAATGAGCAGTTCTTC.

The chain uses TRBV2 and TRBJ1-2, with TRBD1 identical over 9 bases. Germline loops: CDR1 SNHLY, CDR2 FYNNEI. The CDR3 loop spans 15 amino acids. Trimming took 6 bases from V and 4 from J; bases not matched to a gene: 9. This CDR3 reads CASSVYRGLGYGYTF. CDR3 DNA: TGTGCCAGCAGCGTCTACAGGGGGCTCGGCTATGGCTACACCTTC.

This clonotype has a handful of counts. The chain recombines TRBV20-1 with TRBJ2-5; 14 bases map to TRBD2. This CDR3 comprises 19 residues. The V gene end was trimmed by 3 bases and the J gene end by 7 bases; junction bases not matched to a gene: 19. Germline CDR1 DFQATT, CDR2 SNEGSKA (reference sequence). The CDR3 sequence: CSASIVGTSGRVAYGTQYF. Here the CDR3 DNA reads TGCAGTGCTAGTATAGTAGGGACTAGCGGGAGAGTTGCGTACGGGACCCAGTACTTC.

This chain uses TRBV7-8 with TRBJ2-1, with a tentative D call TRBD2 (5 bases). Germline values: CDR1 SGHVS, CDR2 FQNEAQ. This CDR3 has 14 residues. The ends were cut back, 6 bases at V and 5 bases at J, with 14 bases in the middle. As DNA, the CDR3 is TGTGCCAGCAGGACTTTAGGAGGCCACAATGAGCAGTTCTTC. Encoded protein: CASRTLGGHNEQFF.

This clonotype occurred a few times. V and J are TRBV12-3 or TRBV12-4 and TRBJ2-3, with TRBD2 as a possible D gene (6 bases). The V and J ends lost 6 bases and 3 bases respectively, with 16 bases between them. The CDR3 spans 15 residues. CDR3 nucleotide sequence: TGTGCCAGCAGGACCCTAGCGTTCGGGACAGATACGCAGTATTTT. It yields the protein CASRTLAFGTDTQYF.

This clonotype was detected a few times. The J gene is TRBJ2-1, the V gene TRBV14, with D perhaps TRBD2 (5 bases). The germline V gene encodes CDR1 SGHDN and CDR2 FVKESK. There are 15 residues in the CDR3. V shed 6 bases and J shed 0 bases, with 12 bases lying between them. The CDR3 spells CASRPSWSSYNEQFF. CDR3 DNA sequence: TGTGCCAGCAGACCTAGCTGGAGCTCCTACAATGAGCAGTTCTTC.

This clonotype was found a few times. V and J are TRBV5-1 and TRBJ2-5, with D perhaps being TRBD1 or TRBD2 (5 bases each). This CDR3 contains 14 residues. Per germline, CDR1 SGHRS and CDR2 YFSETQ. The V gene lost 5 bases and the J gene lost 1 base, with 12 bases spanning the gap. CDR3 nucleotides: TGCGCCAGCAGAACGGGTGGGACCCAAGAGACCCAGTACTTC. This translates into CASRTGGTQETQYF.

The chain joins TRBV7-2 to TRBJ2-5; 12 positions match TRBD2. This CDR3 contains 15 residues. Germline CDR1 SGHTA, CDR2 FQGNSA. After removal of 4 bases from V and 5 bases from J, the junction contained 5 bases not matched to a gene. CDR3: CASSSGLAGWETQYF. Here the CDR3 DNA reads TGTGCCAGCAGCTCCGGACTAGCGGGGTGGGAGACCCAGTACTTC.